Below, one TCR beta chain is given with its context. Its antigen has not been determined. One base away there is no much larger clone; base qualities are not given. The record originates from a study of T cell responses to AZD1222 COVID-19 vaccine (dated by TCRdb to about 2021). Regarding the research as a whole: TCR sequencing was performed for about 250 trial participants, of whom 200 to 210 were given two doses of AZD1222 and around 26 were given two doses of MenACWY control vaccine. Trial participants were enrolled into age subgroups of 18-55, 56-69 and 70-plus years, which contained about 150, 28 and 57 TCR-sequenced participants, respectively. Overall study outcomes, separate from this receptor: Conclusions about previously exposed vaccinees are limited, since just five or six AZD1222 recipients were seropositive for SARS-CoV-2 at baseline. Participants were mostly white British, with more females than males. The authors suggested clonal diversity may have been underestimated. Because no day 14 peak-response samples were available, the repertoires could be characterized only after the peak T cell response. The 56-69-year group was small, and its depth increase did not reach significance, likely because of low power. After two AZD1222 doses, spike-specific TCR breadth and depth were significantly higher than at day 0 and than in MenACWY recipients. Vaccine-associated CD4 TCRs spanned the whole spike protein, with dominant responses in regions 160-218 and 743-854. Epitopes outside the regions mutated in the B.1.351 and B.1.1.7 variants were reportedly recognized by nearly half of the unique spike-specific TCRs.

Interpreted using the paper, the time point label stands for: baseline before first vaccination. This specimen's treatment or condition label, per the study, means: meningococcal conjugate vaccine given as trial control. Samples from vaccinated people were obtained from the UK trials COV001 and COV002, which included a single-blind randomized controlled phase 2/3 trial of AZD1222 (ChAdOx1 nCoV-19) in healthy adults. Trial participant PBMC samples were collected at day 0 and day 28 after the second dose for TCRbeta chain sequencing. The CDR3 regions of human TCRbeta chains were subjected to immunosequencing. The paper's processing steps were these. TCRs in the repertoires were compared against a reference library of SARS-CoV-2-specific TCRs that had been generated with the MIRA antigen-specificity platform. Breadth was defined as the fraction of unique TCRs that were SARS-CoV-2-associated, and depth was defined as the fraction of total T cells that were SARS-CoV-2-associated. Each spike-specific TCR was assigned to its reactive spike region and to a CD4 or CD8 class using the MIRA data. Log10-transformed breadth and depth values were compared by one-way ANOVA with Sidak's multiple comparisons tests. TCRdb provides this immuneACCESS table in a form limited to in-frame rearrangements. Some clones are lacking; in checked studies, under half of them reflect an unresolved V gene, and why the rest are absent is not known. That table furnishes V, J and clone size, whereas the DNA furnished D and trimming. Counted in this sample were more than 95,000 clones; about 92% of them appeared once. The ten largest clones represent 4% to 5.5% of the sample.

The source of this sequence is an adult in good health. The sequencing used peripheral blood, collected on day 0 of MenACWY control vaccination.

The sequenced DNA: TGTGCCAGCAGCTTTGCAGGGTTCTATGAGCAGTTCTTC. This codes for CASSFAGFYEQFF. The chain was built from TRBV5-6 and TRBJ2-1; TRBD1 might be the D gene, on 5 matching bases. V is cut by 2 bases and J by 8 bases, and the space between the germline ends is 11 bases. The germline V gene supplies CDR1 SGHDT and CDR2 YYEEEE. Reading from cysteine to phenylalanine, the CDR3 counts 13 amino acids. Just the 39-base CDR3 DNA is kept, in frame starting at base 1.